These T cell receptor beta chains were read from a single sample in a study of blood T cell repertoires in COVID-19. Clones were sequenced by immunoSEQ multiplex PCR, and TCRdb holds only the in-frame ones, with some missing. In the table there are 100,000 to 150,000 clones, around 87% of which are singletons. The specimen was peripheral blood. The receptors derive from an older woman with acute or convalescent COVID-19. Both conserved end residues are part of each CDR3. The D gene is left open where the match is weak. Size is omitted from some rows. Given values are once, few, many or a class for expanded clones.

size,D,J,V,DNA,CDR3
-,-,TRBJ1-2,TRBV3-1/TRBV3-2,TGTGCCAGCAGCCAAGACGGCTATGGCTACACCTTC,CASSQDGYGYTF
-,TRBD2,TRBJ2-3,TRBV5-1,TGCGCCAGCAGCGAGACTAGCGGCCTCAGCACAGATACGCAGTATTTT,CASSETSGLSTDTQYF
once,TRBD1,TRBJ2-7,TRBV11-2,TGTGCCAGCAGCCCCCGGGACAGGGGCTCCTACGAGCAGTACTTC,CASSPRDRGSYEQYF
-,-,TRBJ2-1,TRBV7-3,TGTGCCAGCAGCTTAGACGGAACAGGCAATGAGCAGTTCTTC,CASSLDGTGNEQFF
-,TRBD1,TRBJ1-2,TRBV19,TGTGCCAGTAGTATAGATCCCCGGGCAGGGGGCAAGCATGGCTACACCTTC,CASSIDPRAGGKHGYTF
-,TRBD2,TRBJ2-3,TRBV6-6,TGTGCCCTCCGGGAGGGGGTCACAGATACGCAGTATTTT,CALREGVTDTQYF
few,-,TRBJ1-2,TRBV7-2,TGTGCCAGCAGCTTAGCCGGGAGCTACTATGGCTACACCTTC,CASSLAGSYYGYTF
-,-,TRBJ1-5,TRBV10-2,TGCGCCAGCAGTGAATGGGGGGTGAGCAATCAGCCCCAGCATTTT,CASSEWGVSNQPQHF
-,-,TRBJ1-2,TRBV29-1,TGCAGCGTTTCCGTGCCGAGCTATGGCTACACCTTC,CSVSVPSYGYTF
-,-,TRBJ1-2,TRBV5-1,TGCGCCAGCAGCTTGGACCCGGCCTCGGGGGGCTACACCTTC,CASSLDPASGGYTF
-,TRBD1,TRBJ1-2,TRBV19,TGTGCCAGTACGGGACAGGTTATTGGAGCTAACTATGGCTACACCTTC,CASTGQVIGANYGYTF
-,-,TRBJ1-2,TRBV19,TGTGCCAGTACCCGGACACCAGGCGGCTACACCTTC,CASTRTPGGYTF
-,TRBD2,TRBJ2-3,TRBV3-1/TRBV3-2,TGTGCCAGCAGCCCCTCCGGGACTAGTTTGCCAGATACGCAGTATTTT,CASSPSGTSLPDTQYF
-,TRBD2,TRBJ2-1,TRBV7-3,TGTGCCAGCAGCCCCACCGGATTAGCGGGACTCAATGAGCAGTTCTTC,CASSPTGLAGLNEQFF
-,-,TRBJ1-5,TRBV5-1,TGCGCCAGCACCCCGCCCCCCGGAGATCAGCCCCAGCATTTT,CASTPPPGDQPQHF
once,TRBD2,TRBJ2-1,TRBV5-4,TGTGCCAGCAGCTCCGGACTAGCCCGCTACAATGAGCAGTTCTTC,CASSSGLARYNEQFF
-,TRBD1,TRBJ2-1,TRBV3-1/TRBV3-2,TGTGCCAGCAGCCACTCGCCCGGGACAGGGGGTAGTGAGCAGTTCTTC,CASSHSPGTGGSEQFF
-,TRBD1,TRBJ1-1,TRBV16,TGTGCCAGCAGCCATTCCCCGGGACAGGGGATGGCTTTCTTT,CASSHSPGQGMAFF
-,-,TRBJ2-5,TRBV5-6,TGTGCCAGCACCCGCGGGAACCAAGAGACCCAGTACTTC,CASTRGNQETQYF
-,-,TRBJ2-7,TRBV21-1,TGTGCCAGCAGCTACGGGGGACTAGCGGGAGTTTGCGAGCAGTACTTC,CASSYGGLAGVCEQYF
once,-,TRBJ1-2,TRBV18,TGTGCCAGCTCACCTTTACAGGGTACCTACACCTTC,CASSPLQGTYTF
-,-,TRBJ1-1,TRBV7-2,TGTGCCAGCAGCCACTCGATGGGGGCTACTGAAGCTTTCTTT,CASSHSMGATEAFF
-,TRBD1,TRBJ2-1,TRBV20-1,TGCAGTGCCGACAGGGGAAATGAGCAGTTCTTC,CSADRGNEQFF
once,TRBD2,TRBJ2-1,TRBV11-2,TGTGCCAGCAGCCCCGGGGCGGGAGCCCCGTTCAGTGAGCAGTTCTTC,CASSPGAGAPFSEQFF
-,-,TRBJ1-5,TRBV27,TGTGCCAGCAGTCCCGGTGGGGCCCAAGCCTCGAAGCAGCCCCAGCATTTT,CASSPGGAQASKQPQHF
-,TRBD1,TRBJ1-5,TRBV2,TGTGCCAGCAGTCGACAGGGGCCCTCAAATCAGCCCCAGCATTTT,CASSRQGPSNQPQHF
-,-,TRBJ1-1,TRBV2,TGTGCCAGCAACCAGGGGAACACTGAAGCTTTCTTT,CASNQGNTEAFF
-,-,TRBJ2-5,TRBV19,TGTGCCAGTAGTATGCGGGACCAAGAGACCCAGTACTTC,CASSMRDQETQYF
-,TRBD2,TRBJ2-3,TRBV6-1,TGTGCCAGCAGTGAAGAGGCTAGCGGGAGGACAGATACGCAGTATTTT,CASSEEASGRTDTQYF
-,TRBD1,TRBJ1-5,TRBV19,TGTGCCAGTAGTATAATAACCCCCGGGACAGGGAGGGCCTATAGCAATCAGCCCCAGCATTTT,CASSIITPGTGRAYSNQPQHF
-,TRBD2,TRBJ2-3,TRBV5-5,TGTGCCAGCCGGACTAGCGGCACAGATACGCAGTATTTT,CASRTSGTDTQYF
-,-,TRBJ2-3,TRBV9,TGTGCCAGCAGCGTAGTGGAGGATACGCAGTATTTT,CASSVVEDTQYF
-,-,TRBJ1-5,TRBV28,TGTGCCAGCAGTCAAGGGACGGACTATAATCAGCCCCAGCATTTT,CASSQGTDYNQPQHF
-,-,TRBJ1-4,TRBV7-9,TGTGCCAGCAGCCCTGAGGAACTGACCCTCGGGGGAGGAAAACTGTTTTTT,CASSPEELTLGGGKLFF
-,-,TRBJ2-3,TRBV5-8,TGTGCCAGCAGCTTACAGGGAGCAGATACGCAGTATTTT,CASSLQGADTQYF
once,TRBD1,TRBJ1-2,TRBV6-5,TGTGCCAGCAACGACAGGGGGCATGGCTACACCTTC,CASNDRGHGYTF
-,-,TRBJ1-2,TRBV4-1,TGCGCCAGCAGCCAAGCGGTCTTTGAGCCCGAATTAACCTTC,CASSQAVFEPELTF
-,TRBD2,TRBJ2-1,TRBV24-1,TGTGCCACCAGTGATCCGGGACTAGCGGGAGTCAATGAGCAGTTCTTC,CATSDPGLAGVNEQFF
-,-,TRBJ2-5,TRBV11-2,TGTGCCAGCAGCTTGGGAACAGGGATAGAGACCCAGTACTTC,CASSLGTGIETQYF
few,TRBD2,TRBJ2-1,TRBV6-1,TGTGCCAGCAGTGAAGAGTCCCTAGCGGCGGGTGAGCAGTTCTTC,CASSEESLAAGEQFF
-,-,TRBJ1-5,TRBV7-3,TGTGCCAGCAGCTCATACGTGCCGGGACAAGGATATAGCAATCAGCCCCAGCATTTT,CASSSYVPGQGYSNQPQHF
-,TRBD2,TRBJ2-1,TRBV5-6,TGTGCCAGCAGCTTGGAAACGGGAGGAACCTACAATGAGCAGTTCTTC,CASSLETGGTYNEQFF
-,-,TRBJ2-1,TRBV6-4,TGTGCCAGCTCTCGTCGAGTTGAGGATGAGCAGTTCTTC,CASSRRVEDEQFF
-,-,TRBJ2-3,TRBV6-5,TGTGCCAGCAGTTACTCGAGTAGTATCGGTACGCAGTATTTT,CASSYSSSIGTQYF
-,-,TRBJ1-4,TRBV2,TGTGCCAGCAACCGAGCGGTGACTGGGGAAAAACTGTTTTTT,CASNRAVTGEKLFF
-,TRBD2,TRBJ2-5,TRBV6-5,TGTGCCAGCAGCGATCTAGCGGGAGTTCGTGAGACCCAGTACTTC,CASSDLAGVRETQYF
-,TRBD1,TRBJ2-1,TRBV10-3,TGTGCCATCCGAGGGCAGGGGGTGGATGGCAATGAGCAGTTCTTC,CAIRGQGVDGNEQFF
-,TRBD2,TRBJ2-3,TRBV7-8,TGTGCCAGCCTAGCGGGCCCGATCGGTACGCAGTATTTT,CASLAGPIGTQYF
-,TRBD1,TRBJ1-1,TRBV28,TGTGCCAGCAGGGGACAGCTGAACACTGAAGCTTTCTTT,CASRGQLNTEAFF
few,-,TRBJ1-6,TRBV7-6,TGTGCCAGCAGCTTACAGGGCTATAATTCACCCCTCCACTTT,CASSLQGYNSPLHF
-,-,TRBJ1-4,TRBV18,TGTGCCAGCTCACTGGTGGGCAGGAATGAAAAACTGTTTTTT,CASSLVGRNEKLFF